This T cell receptor (beta chain) was documented in a study of T cell changes during pregnancy in multiple sclerosis. There are a few counts of this clone. Measured with immunoSEQ multiplex PCR; TCRdb has only the in-frame clones, and not every one. Here the sample spans tens of thousands of clones, about 92% being singletons. Losses at the gene ends were 5 bases for V and 9 bases for J; bases not matched to a gene: 9. This CDR3 has 16 amino acids. Germline V CDR1 and CDR2: MNHEY, SMNVEV (reference sequence). The sample here was peripheral blood, taken after pregnancy. The receptor's source is a female donor with multiple sclerosis, enrolled in a pregnancy study. This chain joins TRBV27 and TRBJ1-6, with 11 bases matching TRBD1. The CDR3 coding sequence is TGTGCCAGCAGTCGATTTATAGGGACAGGGGGTTCACCCCTCCACTTT. It specifies CASSRFIGTGGSPLHF.